This T cell receptor (beta chain) derives from a study of blood T cell repertoires in COVID-19. Turning to the study itself: Sites across the United States, Italy and Spain contributed samples from acute and convalescent COVID-19. Sample material is recorded as cDNA or gDNA derived from T cells, B-cell-depleted T cells, or PBMCs.

Original processing notes: Reference gene primer amplification yielded estimated nucleated cell counts. Some clones are missing from TCRdb's copy, which holds only in-frame ones; the method was immunoSEQ multiplex PCR. The D gene and trimming were derived from the DNA, and the V and J assignments and clone size from that table. The sample includes approximately 89,000 clones, 85% to 95% seen only once; the top ten take under 7.5%. Germline-derived CDR1 and CDR2 are SGHDN and FVKESK. The CDR3 sequence is 13 residues long. Trimming left V 4 bases short and J 4 bases short, with 11 bases between. This chain uses TRBV14 with TRBJ2-7; tentative D call: TRBD2 (6 bases). The sequencing sample was made of peripheral blood. This clonotype originated in a woman aged 55 to 70 with active COVID-19. The CDR3 region is CASSLIAAYEQYF. The CDR3 DNA is TGTGCCAGCAGCCTGATAGCGGCGTACGAGCAGTACTTC.